This is a list of T cell receptor beta chains from one sample in a study of T cells after yellow fever vaccination. One entry per CDR3 protein, called by TCRdb with MiXCR from the 5' RACE reads. The sample has a few hundred thousand distinct CDR3 sequences, about 15% seen once. The sequencing here drew on PBMCs, taken 5 days after the first yellow fever vaccination. The source is a man aged 18 to 30 who received the YFV17D yellow fever vaccine. Each CDR3 is given with its conserved first and last residue. The D gene is left open where the match is weak. Rows give clone size only sometimes, using once, few, many, or a class for an expanded clone.

d_gene: TRBD1; j_gene: TRBJ2-3; v_gene: TRBV20-1; abundance: NA; CDR3nt: TGCAGTGCTGGCACAGGGGGATTTGGAGATACGCAGTATTTT; CDR3aa: CSAGTGGFGDTQYF
d_gene: NA; j_gene: TRBJ1-6; v_gene: TRBV20-1; abundance: few; CDR3nt: TGCAGTGCTAGAGGGACCGCAGGGAACGGGTCACCCCTCCACTTT; CDR3aa: CSARGTAGNGSPLHF
d_gene: NA; j_gene: TRBJ2-2; v_gene: TRBV5-6; abundance: NA; CDR3nt: TGTGCCAGCAGCCCAGCCGGGGCGTGGGAGCTGTTTTTT; CDR3aa: CASSPAGAWELFF
d_gene: NA; j_gene: TRBJ1-6; v_gene: TRBV5-1; abundance: NA; CDR3nt: TGCGCCAGCAGCTTGAGTGTTCCGAATTCACCCCTCCACTTT; CDR3aa: CASSLSVPNSPLHF
d_gene: NA; j_gene: TRBJ2-2; v_gene: TRBV6-2/TRBV6-3; abundance: NA; CDR3nt: TGTGCCAGCAGTTCCTTTCAGGGGAGGAACACCGGGGAGCTGTTTTTT; CDR3aa: CASSSFQGRNTGELFF
d_gene: NA; j_gene: TRBJ2-5; v_gene: TRBV6-2/TRBV6-3; abundance: few; CDR3nt: TGTGCCAGCAGTTACGGCTGGGAGACCCAGTACTTC; CDR3aa: CASSYGWETQYF
d_gene: TRBD2; j_gene: TRBJ2-3; v_gene: TRBV18; abundance: NA; CDR3nt: TGTGCCAGCTCACCACCTAGCGGGGCGGCAGATACGCAGTATTTT; CDR3aa: CASSPPSGAADTQYF
d_gene: NA; j_gene: TRBJ1-3; v_gene: TRBV6-5; abundance: NA; CDR3nt: TGTGCCAGCAGTTACTTCATCGGCTCTGGAAACACCATATATTTT; CDR3aa: CASSYFIGSGNTIYF
d_gene: NA; j_gene: TRBJ2-5; v_gene: TRBV5-1; abundance: few; CDR3nt: TGCGCCAGCAGCTCCCTGGGAGGGGGCTCGGAGACCCAGTACTTC; CDR3aa: CASSSLGGGSETQYF
d_gene: NA; j_gene: TRBJ2-7; v_gene: TRBV6-4; abundance: NA; CDR3nt: TGTGCCAGCAGTCTGAGGGGCCTTTACGAGCAGTACTTC; CDR3aa: CASSLRGLYEQYF
d_gene: NA; j_gene: TRBJ2-3; v_gene: TRBV4-3; abundance: few; CDR3nt: TGCGCCAGCAGCCAGCTCTCTAGCACAGATACGCAGTATTTT; CDR3aa: CASSQLSSTDTQYF
d_gene: NA; j_gene: TRBJ2-3; v_gene: TRBV21-1; abundance: many; CDR3nt: TGTGCCAGCAGCAAAGAGGGGGATCCTACAGATACGCAGTATTTT; CDR3aa: CASSKEGDPTDTQYF
d_gene: NA; j_gene: TRBJ2-1; v_gene: TRBV4-1; abundance: NA; CDR3nt: TGCGCCAGCAGCCAAGTACTCGGGGACTACAATGAGCAGTTCTTC; CDR3aa: CASSQVLGDYNEQFF
d_gene: NA; j_gene: TRBJ1-5; v_gene: TRBV15; abundance: NA; CDR3nt: TGTGCCACCAGCAGAGATCTGAGCCAGCCCCAGCATTTT; CDR3aa: CATSRDLSQPQHF
d_gene: TRBD1; j_gene: TRBJ1-2; v_gene: TRBV7-4; abundance: few; CDR3nt: TGTGCCAGCAGCCCGACAGGGGTTCGCTATGGCTACACCTTC; CDR3aa: CASSPTGVRYGYTF
d_gene: TRBD1; j_gene: TRBJ1-4; v_gene: TRBV20-1; abundance: NA; CDR3nt: TGCAGTGCCCACGACGGGGGACAGCCTTCTAATGAAAAACTGTTTTTT; CDR3aa: CSAHDGGQPSNEKLFF
d_gene: NA; j_gene: TRBJ1-6; v_gene: TRBV7-9; abundance: NA; CDR3nt: TGTGCCAGCAGCTTGAGACCCCAGAGGGAACAATCACCCCTCCACTTT; CDR3aa: CASSLRPQREQSPLHF
d_gene: TRBD1; j_gene: TRBJ1-1; v_gene: TRBV5-1; abundance: many; CDR3nt: TGCGCCAGCAGCTCGGGACAGATGAACACTGAAGCTTTCTTT; CDR3aa: CASSSGQMNTEAFF
d_gene: TRBD2; j_gene: TRBJ2-1; v_gene: TRBV20-1; abundance: NA; CDR3nt: TGCAGTGCTAGCACTGGGGGCGGGGGGGCCTTCAATGAGCAGTTCTTC; CDR3aa: CSASTGGGGAFNEQFF
d_gene: TRBD2; j_gene: TRBJ2-1; v_gene: TRBV20-1; abundance: NA; CDR3nt: TGCAGCGGGGGGGGGGGATACTACAATGAGCAGTTCTTC; CDR3aa: CSGGGGYYNEQFF
d_gene: NA; j_gene: TRBJ1-6; v_gene: TRBV21-1; abundance: few; CDR3nt: TGTGCCAGCAGCAACGACAGTATGCATTCACCCCTCCACTTT; CDR3aa: CASSNDSMHSPLHF
d_gene: NA; j_gene: TRBJ1-5; v_gene: TRBV12-3/TRBV12-4; abundance: NA; CDR3nt: TGTGCCAGCAGTTTAGTTCGAATTCAGGGTAATCAGCCCCAGCATTTT; CDR3aa: CASSLVRIQGNQPQHF
d_gene: TRBD1; j_gene: TRBJ2-7; v_gene: TRBV4-3; abundance: NA; CDR3nt: TGCGCCAGCAGCCAAGGACAGGGAGTCTACGAGCAGTACTTC; CDR3aa: CASSQGQGVYEQYF
d_gene: TRBD2; j_gene: TRBJ2-1; v_gene: TRBV4-1; abundance: few; CDR3nt: TGCGCCAGCAGCCAACGGGGGGAGTCCTACAATGAGCAGTTCTTC; CDR3aa: CASSQRGESYNEQFF
d_gene: NA; j_gene: TRBJ2-5; v_gene: TRBV7-2; abundance: few; CDR3nt: TGTGCCAGCAGCTTTGGCGGGGTGTCAGAGACCCAGTACTTC; CDR3aa: CASSFGGVSETQYF
d_gene: NA; j_gene: TRBJ1-2; v_gene: TRBV6-1; abundance: NA; CDR3nt: TGTGCCAGCAGGATGACAGCATTCAACTATGGCTACACCTTC; CDR3aa: CASRMTAFNYGYTF
d_gene: TRBD1; j_gene: TRBJ2-3; v_gene: TRBV12-3/TRBV12-4; abundance: few; CDR3nt: TGTGCCAGCAGTTCGGACAGGTTAGGTGGGACAGATACGCAGTATTTT; CDR3aa: CASSSDRLGGTDTQYF
d_gene: NA; j_gene: TRBJ1-2; v_gene: TRBV15; abundance: few; CDR3nt: TGTGCCACCAGCAGTCAGGGAGGCGGCTACACCTTC; CDR3aa: CATSSQGGGYTF
d_gene: TRBD1; j_gene: TRBJ2-1; v_gene: TRBV6-1; abundance: few; CDR3nt: TGTGCCAGCACCGAAGGACAGGGAGAGGGGTTATACAATGAGCAGTTCTTC; CDR3aa: CASTEGQGEGLYNEQFF
d_gene: NA; j_gene: TRBJ1-1; v_gene: TRBV6-2/TRBV6-3; abundance: few; CDR3nt: TGTGCCAGTAAAAAGGGAACGATGAACACTGAAGCTTTCTTT; CDR3aa: CASKKGTMNTEAFF
d_gene: NA; j_gene: TRBJ2-1; v_gene: TRBV14; abundance: once; CDR3nt: TGTGCCAGCAGCTCGATTGGAAATGAGCAGTTCTTC; CDR3aa: CASSSIGNEQFF
d_gene: NA; j_gene: TRBJ2-2; v_gene: TRBV25-1; abundance: NA; CDR3nt: TGTGCCAGCACTAGAACAGAGAACACCGGGGAGCTGTTTTTT; CDR3aa: CASTRTENTGELFF
d_gene: NA; j_gene: TRBJ2-7; v_gene: TRBV6-5; abundance: NA; CDR3nt: TGTGCCAGCAGTTACTCGGGGGGCGGGATAGGTGAGCAGTACTTC; CDR3aa: CASSYSGGGIGEQYF
d_gene: NA; j_gene: TRBJ1-3; v_gene: TRBV6-1; abundance: few; CDR3nt: TGTGCCAGCAGTCCCCGTGGGGGCTCCATCTCTGGAAACACCATATATTTT; CDR3aa: CASSPRGGSISGNTIYF
d_gene: NA; j_gene: TRBJ2-5; v_gene: TRBV7-7; abundance: NA; CDR3nt: TGTGCCAGCAGCCCAGACATGCGCGAGACCCAGTACTTC; CDR3aa: CASSPDMRETQYF
d_gene: NA; j_gene: TRBJ2-3; v_gene: TRBV12-3/TRBV12-4; abundance: few; CDR3nt: TGTGCCAGCACCTTAAGGGGTGGGTCAGATACGCAGTATTTT; CDR3aa: CASTLRGGSDTQYF
d_gene: TRBD2; j_gene: TRBJ2-1; v_gene: TRBV9; abundance: NA; CDR3nt: TGTGCCAGCAGCGTAGAGGTGGGGGGGTCTGGTGAGCAGTTCTTC; CDR3aa: CASSVEVGGSGEQFF
d_gene: NA; j_gene: TRBJ1-1; v_gene: TRBV5-6; abundance: NA; CDR3nt: TGTGCCAGCAGCCCTGGACGGAGGGCCGAAGCTTTCTTT; CDR3aa: CASSPGRRAEAFF
d_gene: NA; j_gene: TRBJ1-1; v_gene: TRBV6-6; abundance: many; CDR3nt: TGTGCCAGCAGTGCCCCGGAAACTGAAGCTTTCTTT; CDR3aa: CASSAPETEAFF
d_gene: NA; j_gene: TRBJ1-1; v_gene: TRBV20-1; abundance: NA; CDR3nt: TGCAGTGCTGCAGGGTTCGGCGGCACTGAAGCTTTCTTT; CDR3aa: CSAAGFGGTEAFF
d_gene: TRBD2; j_gene: TRBJ2-3; v_gene: TRBV7-2; abundance: NA; CDR3nt: TGTGCCAGCAGCCCGACTAGCGGGGGGCTCACAGATACGCAGTATTTT; CDR3aa: CASSPTSGGLTDTQYF
d_gene: TRBD1; j_gene: TRBJ1-1; v_gene: TRBV25-1; abundance: NA; CDR3nt: TGTGCCAGCAGTGAATTTGGGGGGACAGGGGGCTGGAACACTGAAGCTTTCTTT; CDR3aa: CASSEFGGTGGWNTEAFF
d_gene: TRBD1; j_gene: TRBJ1-4; v_gene: TRBV7-9; abundance: many; CDR3nt: TGTGCCAGCAGCAAACCGGGACAGGGGAATGAAAAACTGTTTTTT; CDR3aa: CASSKPGQGNEKLFF
d_gene: TRBD2; j_gene: TRBJ2-2; v_gene: TRBV28; abundance: NA; CDR3nt: TGTGCCAGCAGTTTATCGAGCGGGGTGTTCGCCGGGGAGCTGTTTTTT; CDR3aa: CASSLSSGVFAGELFF
d_gene: NA; j_gene: TRBJ1-1; v_gene: TRBV20-1; abundance: NA; CDR3nt: TGCAGTGCTCTCCGGGACTCAGCGGGTGAAGCTTTCTTT; CDR3aa: CSALRDSAGEAFF
d_gene: TRBD1; j_gene: TRBJ1-6; v_gene: TRBV6-5; abundance: few; CDR3nt: TGTGCCAGCAGTTACGGGGACAGGGGCTCACCCCTCCACTTT; CDR3aa: CASSYGDRGSPLHF
d_gene: NA; j_gene: TRBJ1-3; v_gene: TRBV5-1; abundance: few; CDR3nt: TGCGCCAGCAGGGGCGGCGGTGGGCTGAGCTCTGGAAACACCATATATTTT; CDR3aa: CASRGGGGLSSGNTIYF
d_gene: NA; j_gene: TRBJ1-2; v_gene: TRBV10-3; abundance: few; CDR3nt: TGTGCCATCAGTGAGGGCAGGGACTATGGCTACACCTTC; CDR3aa: CAISEGRDYGYTF
d_gene: NA; j_gene: TRBJ2-3; v_gene: TRBV7-9; abundance: few; CDR3nt: TGTGCCAGCAGCTTAGTTTACGGGGCCACAGATACGCAGTATTTT; CDR3aa: CASSLVYGATDTQYF
d_gene: TRBD1; j_gene: TRBJ2-7; v_gene: TRBV12-3/TRBV12-4; abundance: few; CDR3nt: TGTGCCAGCACACAGGGGCCGTCGGCCTACGAGCAGTACTTC; CDR3aa: CASTQGPSAYEQYF
d_gene: TRBD2; j_gene: TRBJ2-3; v_gene: TRBV9; abundance: NA; CDR3nt: TGTGCCAGCAGCGCCGGGGGACTAGCCGGCGGCGATACGCAGTATTTT; CDR3aa: CASSAGGLAGGDTQYF
d_gene: NA; j_gene: TRBJ1-1; v_gene: TRBV7-9; abundance: few; CDR3nt: TGTGCCAGCAGCTTAGTCGGGGCAGCGAACACTGAAGCTTTCTTT; CDR3aa: CASSLVGAANTEAFF
d_gene: TRBD1; j_gene: TRBJ1-1; v_gene: TRBV5-6; abundance: few; CDR3nt: TGTGCCAGCAGCCGAGGGACAGGGAAGTTGAACACTGAAGCTTTCTTT; CDR3aa: CASSRGTGKLNTEAFF